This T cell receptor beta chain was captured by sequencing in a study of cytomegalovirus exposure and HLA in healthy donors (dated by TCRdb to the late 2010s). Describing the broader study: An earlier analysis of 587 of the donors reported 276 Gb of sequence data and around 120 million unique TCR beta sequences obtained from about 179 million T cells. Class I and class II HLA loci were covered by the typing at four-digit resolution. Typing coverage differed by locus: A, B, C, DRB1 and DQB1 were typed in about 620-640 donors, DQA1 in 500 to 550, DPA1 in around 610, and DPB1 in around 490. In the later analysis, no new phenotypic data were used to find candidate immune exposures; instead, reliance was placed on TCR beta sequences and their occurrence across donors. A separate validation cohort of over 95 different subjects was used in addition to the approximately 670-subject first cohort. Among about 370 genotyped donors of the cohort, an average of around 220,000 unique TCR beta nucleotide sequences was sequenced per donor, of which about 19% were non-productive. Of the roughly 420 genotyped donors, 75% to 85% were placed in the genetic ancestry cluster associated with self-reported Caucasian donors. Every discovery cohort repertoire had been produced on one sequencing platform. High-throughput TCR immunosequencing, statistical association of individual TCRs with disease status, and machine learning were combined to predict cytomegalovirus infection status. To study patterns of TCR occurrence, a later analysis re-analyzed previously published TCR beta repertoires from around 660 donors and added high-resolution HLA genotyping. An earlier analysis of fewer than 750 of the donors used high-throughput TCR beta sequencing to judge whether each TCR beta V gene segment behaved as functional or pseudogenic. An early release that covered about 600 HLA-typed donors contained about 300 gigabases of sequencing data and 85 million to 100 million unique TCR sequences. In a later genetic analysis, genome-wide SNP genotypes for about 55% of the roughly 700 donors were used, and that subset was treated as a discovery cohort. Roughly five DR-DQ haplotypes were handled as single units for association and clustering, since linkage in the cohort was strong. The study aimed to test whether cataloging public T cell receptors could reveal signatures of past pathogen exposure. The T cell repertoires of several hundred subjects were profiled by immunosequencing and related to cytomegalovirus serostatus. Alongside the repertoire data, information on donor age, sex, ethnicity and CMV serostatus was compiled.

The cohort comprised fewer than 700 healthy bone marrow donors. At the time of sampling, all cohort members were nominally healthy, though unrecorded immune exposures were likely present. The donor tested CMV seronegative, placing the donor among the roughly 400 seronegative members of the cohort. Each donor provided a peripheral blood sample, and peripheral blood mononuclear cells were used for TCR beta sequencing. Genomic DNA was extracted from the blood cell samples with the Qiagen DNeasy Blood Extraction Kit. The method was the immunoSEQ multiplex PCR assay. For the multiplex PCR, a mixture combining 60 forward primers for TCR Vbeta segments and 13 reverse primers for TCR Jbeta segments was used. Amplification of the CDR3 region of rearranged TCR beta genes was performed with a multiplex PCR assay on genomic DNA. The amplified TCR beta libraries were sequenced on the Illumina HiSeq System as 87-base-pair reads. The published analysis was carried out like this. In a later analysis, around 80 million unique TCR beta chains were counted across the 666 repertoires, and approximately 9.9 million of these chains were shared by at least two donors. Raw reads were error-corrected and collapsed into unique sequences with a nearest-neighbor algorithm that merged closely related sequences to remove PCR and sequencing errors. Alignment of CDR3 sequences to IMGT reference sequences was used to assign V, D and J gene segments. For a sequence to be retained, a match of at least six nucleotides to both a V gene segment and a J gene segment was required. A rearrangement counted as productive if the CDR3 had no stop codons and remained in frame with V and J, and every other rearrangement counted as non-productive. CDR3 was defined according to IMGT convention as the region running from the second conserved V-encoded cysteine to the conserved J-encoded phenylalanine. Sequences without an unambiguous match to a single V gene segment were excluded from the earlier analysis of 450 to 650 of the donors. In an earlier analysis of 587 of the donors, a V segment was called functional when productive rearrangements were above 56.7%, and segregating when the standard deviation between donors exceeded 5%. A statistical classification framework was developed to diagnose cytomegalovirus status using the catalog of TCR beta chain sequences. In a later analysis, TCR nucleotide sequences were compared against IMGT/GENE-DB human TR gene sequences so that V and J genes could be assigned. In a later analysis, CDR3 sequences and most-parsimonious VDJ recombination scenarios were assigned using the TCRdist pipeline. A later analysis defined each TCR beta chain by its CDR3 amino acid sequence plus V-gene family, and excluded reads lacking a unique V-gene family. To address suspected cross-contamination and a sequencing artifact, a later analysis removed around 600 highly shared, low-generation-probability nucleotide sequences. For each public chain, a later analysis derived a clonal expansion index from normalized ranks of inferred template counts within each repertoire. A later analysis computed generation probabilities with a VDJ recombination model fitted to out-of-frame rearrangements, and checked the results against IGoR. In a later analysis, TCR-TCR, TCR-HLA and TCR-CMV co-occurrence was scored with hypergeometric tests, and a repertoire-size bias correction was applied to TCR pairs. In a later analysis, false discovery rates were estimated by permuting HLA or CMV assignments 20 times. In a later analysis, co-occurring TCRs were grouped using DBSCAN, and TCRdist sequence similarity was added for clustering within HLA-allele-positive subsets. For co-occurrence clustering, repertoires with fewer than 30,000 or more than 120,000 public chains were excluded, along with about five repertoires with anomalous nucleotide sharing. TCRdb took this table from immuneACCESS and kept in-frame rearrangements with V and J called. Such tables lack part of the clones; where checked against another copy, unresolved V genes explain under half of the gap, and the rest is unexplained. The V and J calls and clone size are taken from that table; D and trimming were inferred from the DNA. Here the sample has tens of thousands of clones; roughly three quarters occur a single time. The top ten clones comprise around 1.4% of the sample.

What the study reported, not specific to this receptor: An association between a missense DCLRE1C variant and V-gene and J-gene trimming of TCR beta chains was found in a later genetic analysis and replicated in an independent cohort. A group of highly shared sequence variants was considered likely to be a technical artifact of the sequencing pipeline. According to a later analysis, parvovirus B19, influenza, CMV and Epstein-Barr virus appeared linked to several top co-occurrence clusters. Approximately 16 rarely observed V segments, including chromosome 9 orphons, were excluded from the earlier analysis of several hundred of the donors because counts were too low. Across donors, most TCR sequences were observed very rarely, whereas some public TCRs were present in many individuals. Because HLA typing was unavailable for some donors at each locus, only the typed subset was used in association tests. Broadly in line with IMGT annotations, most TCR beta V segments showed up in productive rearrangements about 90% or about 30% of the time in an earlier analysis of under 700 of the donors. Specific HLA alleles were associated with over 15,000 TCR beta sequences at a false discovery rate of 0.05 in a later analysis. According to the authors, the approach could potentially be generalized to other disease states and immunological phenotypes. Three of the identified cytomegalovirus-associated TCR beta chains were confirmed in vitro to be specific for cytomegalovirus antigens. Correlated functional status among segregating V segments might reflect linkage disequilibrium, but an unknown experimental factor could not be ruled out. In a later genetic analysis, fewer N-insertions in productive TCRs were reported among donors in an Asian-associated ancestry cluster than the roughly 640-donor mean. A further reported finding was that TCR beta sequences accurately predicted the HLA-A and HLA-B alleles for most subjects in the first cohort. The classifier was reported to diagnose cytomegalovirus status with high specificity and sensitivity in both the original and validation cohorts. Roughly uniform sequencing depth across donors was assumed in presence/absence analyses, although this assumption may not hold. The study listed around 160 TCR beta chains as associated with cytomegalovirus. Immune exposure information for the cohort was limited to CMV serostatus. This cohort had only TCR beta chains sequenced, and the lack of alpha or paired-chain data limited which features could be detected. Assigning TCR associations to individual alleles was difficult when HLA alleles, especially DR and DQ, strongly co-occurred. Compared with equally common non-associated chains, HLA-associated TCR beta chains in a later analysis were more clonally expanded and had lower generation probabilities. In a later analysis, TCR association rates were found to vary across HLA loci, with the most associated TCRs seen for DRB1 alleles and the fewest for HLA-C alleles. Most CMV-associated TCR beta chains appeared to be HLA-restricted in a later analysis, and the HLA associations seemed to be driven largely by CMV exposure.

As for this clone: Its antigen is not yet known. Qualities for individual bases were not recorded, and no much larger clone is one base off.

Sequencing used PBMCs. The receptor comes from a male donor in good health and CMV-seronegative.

The DNA is as follows: TGTGCCAGCAGCTTGGAGTCCCTAGGGGATAACTATGGCTACACCTTC. Its protein is CASSLESLGDNYGYTF. In this chain, TRBV5-4 is recombined with TRBJ1-2; the D gene is possibly TRBD1, with 5 bases matching. The germline V gene (reference sequence) specifies SGHNT as CDR1 and YYREEE as CDR2. V is clipped by 0 bases and J by 1 base, and the sequence between their germline boundaries is 13 bases long. The CDR3 runs 16 amino acids, cysteine and phenylalanine included. Here the CDR3 DNA is all that survives: 48 bases in frame from base 1.